Below, 10 T cell receptor beta chains from the same sample are listed, as sequenced in a study of molecular identifiers for immune sequencing clone quantification (dated by TCRdb to 2016 to 2018). Library preparation used PCR. This sample was sequenced with an Illumina HiSeq 4000. Through fastp at Q25 and MiXCR, TCRdb rebuilt clones from the public reads, retaining in-frame beta chains. Rows matching on CDR3 protein sequence are summarized as one entry with the most common DNA and genes. The sample table contains over 600,000 distinct CDR3 sequences; only one count was recorded for just under 20% of them. Of the sample, under 0.95% is held by the ten largest clones. The sequenced material came from naive CD8+ T cells from blood, with Jurkat cell RNA spiked in. The cell subset or site label here, explained by the study, means: FACS-sorted CD8+CD4-CCR7+CD45RA+ naive T cells. The receptors were gathered from a human donor in good health. Some libraries in this study had Jurkat cell RNA spiked in.

This clonotype was recorded many times. The chain joins TRBV27 to TRBJ1-2; weak D call: TRBD1 (6 bases). The CDR3 runs 15 residues. Germline-derived CDR1 and CDR2 are MNHEY and SMNVEV (reference sequence). The V end was cut by 0 bases, the J end by 4 bases, with 12 bases between. The CDR3 DNA sequence: TGTGCCAGCAGTTTATCTCACGGAGGGGGCTATGGCTACACCTTC. It is translated as CASSLSHGGGYGYTF.

A word on this clonotype: A read error is possible here, since a much larger clone lies one base away. V is TRBV6-4 and J is TRBJ2-7, with D possibly matching TRBD2 (6 bases). The CDR3 runs to 14 residues. Germline V CDR1 and CDR2: MRHNA, SNTAGT. The chain's CDR3 is CASSGAGSSHEQYF. CDR3 DNA: TGTGCCAGCTCCGGCGCGGGGAGCTCCCACGAGCAGTACTTC.

At least ten counts were recorded for this clonotype. The chain links TRBV14 to TRBJ1-2; D is undetermined. The CDR3 runs to 16 residues. Germline V gene sequence: CDR1 SGHDN, CDR2 FVKESK. V lost 4 bases, J lost 1 base, and 16 bases lay in between. CDR3 DNA sequence: TGTGCCAGCAGCCTACACGGGAGGGAGCGTAACTATGGCTACACCTTC. It is translated as CASSLHGRERNYGYTF. The complete variable domain, with remaining parts taken from reference TRBV14 and TRBJ1-2, reads EAGVTQFPSHSVIEKGQTVTLRCDPISGHDNLYWYRRVMGKEIKFLLHFVKESKQDESGMPNNRFLAERTGGTYSTLKVQPAELEDSGVYFCASSLHGRERNYGYTFGSGTRLTVV.

This clonotype was found a few times. The junction does not match germline at one end; this may be a read error. This chain uses TRBV19 with TRBJ2-3; D perhaps matches TRBD1 (6 bases). The CDR3 runs to 13 residues. CDR1 and CDR2 (germline): LNHDA, SQIVND (reference sequence). The CDR3 DNA reads TGTGCCACCTGGGGCAGGGCGACAGGTACGCAGTATTTT. Encoded protein: CATWGRATGTQYF.

This clonotype was detected many times. CDR3 coding DNA: TGTGCCTGGAGTCCCTCGGGCGACGAGCAGTACTTC. Translated, it gives CAWSPSGDEQYF. The gene calls are TRBV30 and TRBJ2-7; the D is unclear. This CDR3 comprises 12 residues. V was pared by 2 bases and J by 5 bases, with 10 bases between. In germline, CDR1 is GTSNPN, CDR2 SVGIG (reference sequence). The entire variable domain, with the rest obtained from reference TRBV30 and TRBJ2-7, is as follows: SQTIHQWPATLVQPVGSPLSLECTVEGTSNPNLYWYRQAAGRGLQLLFYSVGIGQISSEVPQNLSASRPQDRQFILSSKKLLLSDSGFYLCAWSPSGDEQYFGPGTRLTVT.

This clonotype turned up a few times. The rearrangement joins TRBV20-1 to TRBJ1-1, with a weak D call TRBD1 (5 bases). This CDR3 has 12 amino acids. V lost 5 bases, J lost 3 bases, and 10 bases lay in between. Germline values: CDR1 DFQATT, CDR2 SNEGSKA (reference sequence). The CDR3 DNA reads TGCAGTGCTGGGGACGGGGACACTGAAGCTTTCTTT. It yields the protein CSAGDGDTEAFF.

The V gene is TRBV7-3, the J gene TRBJ2-5; D remains ambiguous. The length of the CDR3 is 15 residues. V was trimmed by 1 base and J by 5 bases, leaving 14 bases between them. Germline-derived CDR1 and CDR2 are SGHTA and FQGTGA. DNA for the CDR3: TGTGCCAGCAGCTTAAACCCGGGCACCGTTGAGACCCAGTACTTC. Translating it yields CASSLNPGTVETQYF.

This clonotype was seen at least ten times. CDR3 nucleotides: TGCAGTGCTGAGGGGGACAGGGCCGAGCAGTACTTC. As protein: CSAEGDRAEQYF. This sequence joins TRBV20-1 and TRBJ2-7, with 9 bases fitting TRBD1. The CDR3 is 12 amino acids. Looked up from germline, CDR1 is DFQATT and CDR2 is SNEGSKA (reference sequence). J gave up 6 bases and V 5 bases, and 5 bases lay outside the gene matches.

For this clonotype: A much larger clone lies one base from this, so it may be a read error. DNA of the CDR3: TGCGCCAGCAGCCAAGTAGTGGCCTACGAGCAGTACTTC. Encoded protein: CASSQVVAYEQYF. V usage is TRBV4-1 and J usage is TRBJ2-7; no clear D gene. V lost 1 base, J lost 2 bases, and 6 bases lay in between. The CDR3 has 13 amino acids. Germline loops: CDR1 MGHRA, CDR2 YSYEKL.

This clonotype appeared a few times. This may be a read error: a much more frequent sequence differs by one nucleotide. The chain carries TRBV6-5 and TRBJ2-7; D not certain. Germline V CDR1 and CDR2: MNHEY, SVGAGI. There are 13 residues in the CDR3. The V end lost 0 bases, the J end lost 6 bases, and 9 bases lay between the germline ends. In DNA, the CDR3 is TGTGCCAGCAGTTACTCCTCGGTTTGCGAGCAGTACTTC. Its translation is CASSYSSVCEQYF.